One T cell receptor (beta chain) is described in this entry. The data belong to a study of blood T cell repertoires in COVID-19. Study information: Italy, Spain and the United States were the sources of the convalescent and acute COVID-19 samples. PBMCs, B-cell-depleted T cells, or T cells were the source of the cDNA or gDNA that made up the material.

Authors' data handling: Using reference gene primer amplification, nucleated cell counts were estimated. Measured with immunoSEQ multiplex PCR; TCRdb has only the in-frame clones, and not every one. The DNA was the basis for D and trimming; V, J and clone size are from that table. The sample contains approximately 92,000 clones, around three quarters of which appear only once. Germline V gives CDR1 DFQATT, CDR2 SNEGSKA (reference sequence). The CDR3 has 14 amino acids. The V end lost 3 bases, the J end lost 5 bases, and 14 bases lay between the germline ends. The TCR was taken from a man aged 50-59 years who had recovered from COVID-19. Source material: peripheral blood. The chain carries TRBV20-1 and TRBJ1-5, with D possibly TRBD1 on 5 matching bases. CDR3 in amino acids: CSASDPQGYQPQHF. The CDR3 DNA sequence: TGCAGTGCTAGTGACCCCCAGGGCTATCAGCCCCAGCATTTT.